This TCR beta chain was profiled in a study of T cells in Graves' hyperthyroidism and ophthalmopathy. Study-wide background: Peripheral blood was obtained at initial diagnosis, preceding any treatment.

A note on this clonotype: Antigen unknown.

RNA transcripts served as the template for amplifying TCR beta CDR3 regions. HTBI primers were the set used in a first-round RT-PCR of the TCR CDR3. MiXCR, run by TCRdb on the multiplex PCR reads, gives a single entry per CDR3 protein. The sample has 600,000 to 750,000 distinct CDR3 sequences, approximately 15% seen once. Study-level results: Most thyroid clonotypes that were expanded above 0.001 also turned up in blood. Stable hyperthyroidism was told apart from ophthalmopathy by a model built on 13 V-J features. A median about 6.5 months before onset, the model predicted ophthalmopathy.

Trimming cost V 4 bases and J 10 bases; bases outside gene matches: 3. The germline V gene has CDR1 SGHTS and CDR2 YDEGEE. The CDR3 is made up of 12 amino acids. The sequence was collected from a man between 45 and 60 years old with Graves' hyperthyroidism. Sequencing was carried out using blood. This chain uses TRBV5-8 with TRBJ2-3, with 10 bases aligning to TRBD2. In DNA, the CDR3 is TGTGCCAGCAGCCGAGGACTAGCGGCGCAGTATTTT. Translated: CASSRGLAAQYF.